Following are 4 T cell receptor beta chains from one sample sequenced in a study of CD8+CD57+ T cells in acquired aplastic anemia. Genomic DNA, serving as template, underwent TCR beta VDJ and CDR3 profiling. TCRdb redid the calling of the reads with MiXCR, one entry per CDR3 protein. The repertoire holds hundreds of thousands of distinct CDR3 sequences, with approximately 70% as singletons. Sequenced input: sorted CD4+, CD8+, or CD8+CD57+ T cells (not recorded which) from PBMCs. The receptor set was obtained from a human donor in good health, serving as a control.

This chain joins TRBV5-4 and TRBJ2-7, with 11 nucleotides matching TRBD1. Losses at the gene ends were 0 bases for V and 6 bases for J; bases not matched to a gene: 5. Looked up from germline, CDR1 is SGHNT and CDR2 is YYREEE (reference sequence). The CDR3 sequence is 15 residues long. This CDR3 is CASSLDWDRGGEQYF. CDR3 nucleotides: TGTGCCAGCAGCTTGGATTGGGACAGGGGGGGCGAGCAGTACTTC.

This clonotype came up once. This chain connects TRBV9 to TRBJ1-1, with D possibly being TRBD1 (5 bases). The V and J ends lost 4 bases and 5 bases respectively, with 15 bases between them. The CDR3 totals 14 residues. The germline CDR1 and CDR2 sequences are SGDLS and YYNGEE. The CDR3 nucleotides read TGTGCCAGCAGCTTAGAGCCCGGGGGAACTGAAGCTTTCTTT. It yields the protein CASSLEPGGTEAFF.

This clonotype was detected only a few times. CDR3 in DNA: TGTGCCAGCAGTCCACACGGTAATTCACCCCTCCACTTT. Amino acids: CASSPHGNSPLHF. V is TRBV6-1 and J is TRBJ1-6; no clear D gene. This CDR3 comprises 13 residues. Germline CDR1 is MNHNS and CDR2 is SASEGT. V lost 5 bases, J lost 6 bases, and 8 bases lay in between.

This clonotype was seen just once. A read error may produce the germline difference seen at one junction end. This chain connects TRBV7-7 to TRBJ1-1, with unresolved D. CDR1 SSHAT and CDR2 FNYEAQ come from the germline V gene (reference sequence). The length of the CDR3 is 13 residues. CDR3 DNA: TGTGCCAGCAGCACACGACCAAACACTGAAACTTTGTTT. Translating gives CASSTRPNTETLF.